At least ten counts were recorded for the clone carrying this T cell receptor (beta chain). Time point of the sample: persistent/refractory GD, antithyroid drugs over 5 years with positive TRAb. TCR sequences were obtained from RNA taken from PBMCs. CDR3-region Arm-PCR and iRepertoire HTBI primers produced the TCR beta libraries. TCRdb redid the calling of the multiplex PCR reads with MiXCR, one entry per CDR3 protein. The sample contains a few hundred thousand distinct CDR3 sequences, about a quarter of which appear only once. The source of the sample is a study of regulatory T cells in long-lasting Graves disease. The source is a female donor with Graves disease. The sequencing used peripheral blood mononuclear cells (PBMCs), collected when the disease was refractory, from a patient treated with antithyroid drugs.

The CDR3 DNA follows: TGCAGTGCTATCGGGGGGCGCATCGACCACGAGCAGTACTTC. It codes for CSAIGGRIDHEQYF. The genes are TRBV20-1 and TRBJ2-7; D might be TRBD2 (7 bases). This CDR3 is built from 14 residues. CDR1 and CDR2 (germline): DFQATT, SNEGSKA (reference sequence). V lost 4 bases and J lost 5, with 18 bases in between.